In its sample, the clone carrying this T cell receptor (beta chain) was seen a few times. Antigen unknown. The sample comes from a study of post-analysis software for immune sequencing data. Overall study findings and caveats: Samples prepared in the same batch strongly co-clustered by F measure. About 5 TRBV segments were more frequent in patients than controls; TRBV5-6, TRBV5-1 and TRBV20-1 belonged to this group.

Included in the TCR beta cDNA libraries were unique molecular identifiers. MiXCR, applied by TCRdb to the PCR reads, yields one record per CDR3 protein. The table lists some 700,000 distinct CDR3 sequences, more than 50% of them singletons, with about 11% in the top ten. The CDR3 spans 12 residues. J gave up 9 bases and V 5 bases, and 4 bases lay outside the gene matches. Sequenced: blood. V gene TRBV12-3 or TRBV12-4 combines with J gene TRBJ2-1; 7 nucleotides agree with TRBD2. The TCR was taken from a girl aged 2 to 10 with multiple sclerosis. CDR3 nucleotides: TGTGCCAGCAGTCGACTAGCCGGTGAGCAGTTCTTC. Amino acid sequence: CASSRLAGEQFF.